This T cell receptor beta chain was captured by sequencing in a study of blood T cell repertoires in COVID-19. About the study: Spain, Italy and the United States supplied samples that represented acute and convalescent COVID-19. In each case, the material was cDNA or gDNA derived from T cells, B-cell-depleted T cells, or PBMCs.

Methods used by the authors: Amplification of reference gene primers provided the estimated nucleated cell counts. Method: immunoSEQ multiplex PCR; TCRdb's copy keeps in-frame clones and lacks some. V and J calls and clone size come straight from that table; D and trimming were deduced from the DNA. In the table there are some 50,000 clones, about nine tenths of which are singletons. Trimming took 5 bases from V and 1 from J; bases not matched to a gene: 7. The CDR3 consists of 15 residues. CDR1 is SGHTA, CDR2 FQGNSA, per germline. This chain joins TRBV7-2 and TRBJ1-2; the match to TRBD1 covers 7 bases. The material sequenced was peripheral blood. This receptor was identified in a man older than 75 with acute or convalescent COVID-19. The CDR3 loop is CASSRRGDSNYGYTF. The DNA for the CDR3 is TGTGCCAGCAGCCGTCGTGGGGACAGTAACTATGGCTACACCTTC.